The source of this T cell receptor (beta chain) is a study of cytomegalovirus exposure and HLA in healthy donors. In this sample, this clone turned up a few times. V lost 1 base, J lost 10 bases, and 18 bases stayed unmatched. Germline CDR1 and CDR2: MGHRA and YSYEKL. This CDR3 has 18 residues. The PCR used 60 Vbeta and 13 Jbeta primers. Repertoires were generated with immunoSEQ multiplex PCR, while TCRdb's copy carries only in-frame clones and drops some. The sample records 75,000 to 95,000 clones, approximately 90% being singletons. Sequencing was done on a sample of PBMCs. The TCR sequence derives from a man aged 18 to 30 in good health and CMV-seronegative. This chain joins TRBV4-1 and TRBJ2-1; 8 bases agree with TRBD1. The CDR3 spells CASSQAPGQGKIRGEQFF. CDR3 coding DNA: TGCGCCAGCAGCCAAGCCCCTGGACAGGGAAAGATTCGAGGGGAGCAGTTCTTC.